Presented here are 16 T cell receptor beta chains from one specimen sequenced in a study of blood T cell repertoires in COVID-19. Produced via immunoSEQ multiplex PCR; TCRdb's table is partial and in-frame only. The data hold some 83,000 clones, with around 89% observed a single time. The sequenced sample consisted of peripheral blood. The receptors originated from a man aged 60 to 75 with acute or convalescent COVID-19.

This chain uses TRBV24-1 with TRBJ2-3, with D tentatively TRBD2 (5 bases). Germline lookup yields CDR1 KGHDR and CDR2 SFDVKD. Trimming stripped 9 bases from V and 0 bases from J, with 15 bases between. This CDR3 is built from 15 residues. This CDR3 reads CATPLRVLSTDTQYF. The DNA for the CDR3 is TGTGCCACCCCACTGAGGGTCCTGAGCACAGATACGCAGTATTTT.

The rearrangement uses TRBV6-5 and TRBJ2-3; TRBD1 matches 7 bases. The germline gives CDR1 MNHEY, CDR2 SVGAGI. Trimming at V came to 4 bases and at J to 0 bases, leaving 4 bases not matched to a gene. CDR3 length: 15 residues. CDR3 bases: TGTGCCAGCAGTTGCCCCAGGGGGAGCACAGATACGCAGTATTTT. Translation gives CASSCPRGSTDTQYF.

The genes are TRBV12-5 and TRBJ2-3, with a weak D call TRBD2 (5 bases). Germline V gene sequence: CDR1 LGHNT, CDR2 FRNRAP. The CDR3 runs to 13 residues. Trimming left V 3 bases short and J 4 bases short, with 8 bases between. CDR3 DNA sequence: TGTGCTAGTGGTTTTCTAGCCCCAGATACGCAGTATTTT. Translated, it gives CASGFLAPDTQYF.

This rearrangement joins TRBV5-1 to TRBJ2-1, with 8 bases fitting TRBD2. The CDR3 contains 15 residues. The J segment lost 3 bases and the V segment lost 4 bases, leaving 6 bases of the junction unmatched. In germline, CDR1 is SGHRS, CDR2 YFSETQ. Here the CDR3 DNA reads TGCGCCAGCAGCCTAAGCGGGGGTTACTACAATGAGCAGTTCTTC. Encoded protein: CASSLSGGYYNEQFF.

This CDR3 is CASSQGRVTEAFF. The CDR3 coding sequence is TGCGCCAGCAGCCAAGGCAGGGTCACTGAAGCTTTCTTT. The chain carries TRBV4-1 and TRBJ1-1; D is perhaps TRBD1 (5 bases). This CDR3 region has 13 residues. Trimming left V 1 base short and J 4 bases short, with 7 bases between. Germline assignment: CDR1 MGHRA and CDR2 YSYEKL.

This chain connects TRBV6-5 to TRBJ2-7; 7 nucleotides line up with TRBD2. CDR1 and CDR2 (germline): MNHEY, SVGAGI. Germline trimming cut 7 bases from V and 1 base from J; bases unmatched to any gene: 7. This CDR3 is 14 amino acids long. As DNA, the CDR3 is TGTGCCAGCACCCATGGACTAGTTTCCTACGAGCAGTACTTC. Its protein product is CASTHGLVSYEQYF.

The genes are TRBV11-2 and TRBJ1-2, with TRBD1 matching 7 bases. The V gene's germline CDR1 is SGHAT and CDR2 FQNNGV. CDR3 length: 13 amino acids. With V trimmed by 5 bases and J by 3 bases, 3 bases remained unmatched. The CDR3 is CASSPDRDYGYTF. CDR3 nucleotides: TGTGCCAGCAGCCCAGACAGGGACTATGGCTACACCTTC.

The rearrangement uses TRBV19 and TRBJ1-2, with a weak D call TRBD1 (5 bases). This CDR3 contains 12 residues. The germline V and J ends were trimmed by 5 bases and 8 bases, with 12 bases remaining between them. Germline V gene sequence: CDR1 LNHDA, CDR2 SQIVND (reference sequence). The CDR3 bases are TGTGCCAGTAGTGATGGCCGGGGGGGCTACACCTTC. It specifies CASSDGRGGYTF.

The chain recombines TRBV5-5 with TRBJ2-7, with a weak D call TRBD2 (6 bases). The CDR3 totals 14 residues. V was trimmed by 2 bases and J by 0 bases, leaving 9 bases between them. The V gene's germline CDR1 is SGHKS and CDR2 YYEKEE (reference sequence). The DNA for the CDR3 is TGTGCCAGCAGCTTTTCGGGAGCCTCCTACGAGCAGTACTTC. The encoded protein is CASSFSGASYEQYF.

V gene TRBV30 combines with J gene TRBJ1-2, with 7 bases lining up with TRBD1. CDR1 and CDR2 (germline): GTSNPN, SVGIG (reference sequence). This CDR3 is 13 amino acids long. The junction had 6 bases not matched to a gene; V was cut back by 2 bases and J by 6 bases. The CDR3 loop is CAWSWLGGDGYTF. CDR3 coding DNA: TGTGCCTGGAGTTGGTTAGGGGGCGATGGCTACACCTTC.

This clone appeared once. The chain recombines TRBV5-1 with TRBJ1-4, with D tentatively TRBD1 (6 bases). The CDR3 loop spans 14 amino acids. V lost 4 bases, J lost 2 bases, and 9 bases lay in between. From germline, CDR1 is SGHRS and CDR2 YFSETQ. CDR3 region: CASSGGATNEKLFF. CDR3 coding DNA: TGCGCCAGCAGCGGGGGGGCCACTAATGAAAAACTGTTTTTT. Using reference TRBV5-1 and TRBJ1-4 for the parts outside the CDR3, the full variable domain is KAGVTQTPRYLIKTRGQQVTLSCSPISGHRSVSWYQQTPGQGLQFLFEYFSETQRNKGNFPGRFSGRQFSNSRSEMNVSTLELGDSALYLCASSGGATNEKLFFGSGTQLSVL.

CDR3 region: CAWTQGTGTGYGYTF. CDR3 sequence (DNA): TGTGCCTGGACCCAAGGAACAGGGACAGGATACGGCTACACCTTC. J is TRBJ1-2 and V is TRBV30, with 8 nucleotides matching TRBD1. The CDR3 is 15 residues long. From germline, CDR1 is GTSNPN and CDR2 SVGIG (reference sequence). V was clipped by 4 bases and J by 8 bases; unmatched bases: 15.

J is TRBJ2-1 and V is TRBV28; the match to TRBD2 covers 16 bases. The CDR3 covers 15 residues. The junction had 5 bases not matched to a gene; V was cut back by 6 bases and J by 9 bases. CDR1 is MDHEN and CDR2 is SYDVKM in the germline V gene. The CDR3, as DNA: TGTGCCAGCAGATCGGGACTAGCGGGGGGGCCTGAGCAGTTCTTC. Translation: CASRSGLAGGPEQFF.

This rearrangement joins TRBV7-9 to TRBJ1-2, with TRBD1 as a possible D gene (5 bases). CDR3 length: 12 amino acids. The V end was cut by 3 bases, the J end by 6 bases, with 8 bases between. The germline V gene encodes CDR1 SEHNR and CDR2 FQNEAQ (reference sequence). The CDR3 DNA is TGTGCCAGCAGCTTTAGGGGTGATGGCTACACCTTC. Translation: CASSFRGDGYTF. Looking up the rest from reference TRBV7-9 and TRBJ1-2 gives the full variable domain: DTGVSQNPRHKITKRGQNVTFRCDPISEHNRLYWYRQTLGQGPEFLTYFQNEAQLEKSRLLSDRFSAERPKGSFSTLEIQRTEQGDSAMYLCASSFRGDGYTFGSGTRLTVV.

As DNA, the CDR3 is TGTGCCAGCACCCCCCTCACCGGGACAGCTAATTCACCCCTCCACTTT. It translates to CASTPLTGTANSPLHF. The V and J genes are TRBV7-8 and TRBJ1-6; 7 positions match TRBD1. CDR3 size: 16 residues. Trimming removed 7 bases from V and 6 bases from J; junction bases left unmatched: 12. Germline CDR1 is SGHVS and CDR2 is FQNEAQ.

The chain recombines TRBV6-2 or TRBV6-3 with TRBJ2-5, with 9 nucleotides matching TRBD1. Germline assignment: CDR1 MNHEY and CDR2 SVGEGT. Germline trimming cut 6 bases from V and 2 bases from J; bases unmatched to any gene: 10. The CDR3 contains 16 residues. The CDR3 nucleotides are TGTGCCAGCAGCCTACTAGGGACAGGGCAACAAGAGACCCAGTACTTC. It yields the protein CASSLLGTGQQETQYF.